One and the same sample provided the 21 T cell receptor beta chains below, sequenced in a study of blood T cell repertoires in COVID-19. Clones were sequenced by immunoSEQ multiplex PCR, and TCRdb holds only the in-frame ones, with some missing. Among 150,000 to 200,000 clones listed, about 87% were seen once. The sample consisted of peripheral blood. Receptors were obtained from a woman in her 30s with acute or convalescent COVID-19.

The rearrangement uses TRBV28 and TRBJ2-2, with D possibly being TRBD1 (5 bases). This CDR3 region has 14 residues. CDR1 and CDR2 (germline): MDHEN, SYDVKM. Trimming cost V 5 bases and J 6 bases, with 13 bases left between them. The CDR3 sequence is CASSQGRRSGELFF. CDR3 in DNA: TGTGCCAGCAGTCAGGGCCGACGGTCCGGGGAGCTGTTTTTT. The full variable domain, its missing parts supplied by reference TRBV28 and TRBJ2-2, is DVKVTQSSRYLVKRTGEKVFLECVQDMDHENMFWYRQDPGLGLRLIYFSYDVKMKEKGDIPEGYSVSREKKERFSLILESASTNQTSMYLCASSQGRRSGELFFGEGSRLTVL.

The V call is TRBV19, the J call TRBJ1-2; 8 bases match TRBD1. Per the germline V gene, CDR1 is LNHDA and CDR2 is SQIVND (reference sequence). The length of the CDR3 is 14 residues. With V trimmed by 4 bases and J by 2 bases, 3 bases remained unmatched. This chain's CDR3 is CASSTHRGNYGYTF. The CDR3 region has the DNA TGTGCCAGTAGTACCCACAGGGGGAACTATGGCTACACCTTC.

The rearrangement joins TRBV24-1 to TRBJ1-1; D uncertain. The CDR3 length is 12 residues. Trimming removed 2 bases at V and 9 bases at J, with 9 bases between. Germline lookup yields CDR1 KGHDR and CDR2 SFDVKD. Written as DNA, the CDR3 is TGTGCCACCAGTGATTCGATCGGGAAAGCTTTCTTT. It encodes CATSDSIGKAFF.

This clone was found a few times. The chain uses TRBV10-1 and TRBJ1-4, with D perhaps matching TRBD1 (5 bases). Trimming removed 3 bases at V and 8 bases at J, with 7 bases between. Germline V gene data show CDR1 as WNHNN and CDR2 as SYGVQD (reference sequence). The CDR3 length is 12 residues. CDR3 nucleotides: TGCGCCAGCAGTGAAAACAGGGAAAAACTGTTTTTT. Its protein product is CASSENREKLFF.

The chain links TRBV11-2 to TRBJ2-7; D uncertain. With 3 bases removed from V and 4 bases from J, the gap between germline ends came to 7 bases. The CDR3 totals 12 residues. The V gene's germline CDR1 is SGHAT and CDR2 FQNNGV. The CDR3 region has the DNA TGTGCCAGCAGCTTCTCGTATTACGAGCAGTACTTC. It is translated as CASSFSYYEQYF.

The chain couples TRBV6-1 to TRBJ2-1, with unresolved D. Germline V gene lookup returns CDR1 MNHNS and CDR2 SASEGT. This CDR3 is 12 amino acids long. V lost 2 bases to trimming and J lost 8 bases, with 7 bases between them. CDR3 sequence reads: CASSEINDEQFF. The CDR3 DNA reads TGTGCCAGCAGTGAAATAAATGATGAGCAGTTCTTC.

CDR3 bases: TGTGCCAGCCTCCGGGGGGCCAACTATGGCTACACCTTC. Amino acids: CASLRGANYGYTF. This chain links TRBV28 with TRBJ1-2; D perhaps matches TRBD1 (6 bases). Trimming shortened V by 8 bases and J by 2 bases, and 12 bases separated the two germline ends. Germline V gene sequence: CDR1 MDHEN, CDR2 SYDVKM. The length of the CDR3 is 13 residues.

The V gene is TRBV11-2, the J gene TRBJ1-6; TRBD1 might be the D (6 bases). Trimming removed 5 bases from V and 7 bases from J, with 18 bases in between. Germline V gene lookup returns CDR1 SGHAT and CDR2 FQNNGV. The CDR3 covers 16 residues. Here the CDR3 DNA reads TGTGCCAGCAGCCCAGGGGAGGGGGTGGAGAATTCACCCCTCCACTTT. Translating gives CASSPGEGVENSPLHF.

The rearrangement joins TRBV30 to TRBJ2-1; tentatively, D is TRBD1 (6 bases). Trimming left V 7 bases short and J 4 bases short, with 20 bases between. This CDR3 spans 15 amino acids. Looked up from germline, CDR1 is GTSNPN and CDR2 is SVGIG (reference sequence). The DNA for the CDR3 is TGTGCCTTATCAGGCAGCAGTAGGGGGTACAATGAGCAGTTCTTC. Residues: CALSGSSRGYNEQFF. The full variable domain, with the rest looked up from reference TRBV30 and TRBJ2-1, is SQTIHQWPATLVQPVGSPLSLECTVEGTSNPNLYWYRQAAGRGLQLLFYSVGIGQISSEVPQNLSASRPQDRQFILSSKKLLLSDSGFYLCALSGSSRGYNEQFFGPGTRLTVL.

This clone was picked up a small number of times. V and J are TRBV14 and TRBJ1-2; D might be TRBD1 (5 bases). CDR3 length: 13 amino acids. V was pared by 1 base and J by 8 bases, with 11 bases between. CDR1 is SGHDN, CDR2 FVKESK, per germline. The CDR3 coding sequence is TGTGCCAGCAGCCAAGCTACGGCAGGGGGCTACACCTTC. It encodes CASSQATAGGYTF.

V and J are TRBV5-6 and TRBJ2-2; D is perhaps TRBD2 (6 bases). CDR3 length: 16 residues. From germline, CDR1 is SGHDT and CDR2 YYEEEE. Trimming cost V 5 bases and J 7 bases, with 21 bases left between them. CDR3 DNA: TGTGCCAGCAGTAGTTCTCCCACCCTCGGGGGCGGGGAGCTGTTTTTT. This gives the protein CASSSSPTLGGGELFF.

To note about this clone: Other DNA sequences from this sample encode an identical CDR3 as well. This chain links TRBV9 with TRBJ2-7; D possibly corresponds to TRBD2 (5 bases). The CDR3 covers 14 residues. The germline V gene encodes CDR1 SGDLS and CDR2 YYNGEE. V was pared by 3 bases and J by 0 bases, with 10 bases between. This CDR3 reads CASSGSGASYEQYF. The CDR3 DNA is TGTGCCAGCAGCGGGAGCGGTGCCTCCTACGAGCAGTACTTC.

The J gene is TRBJ2-1, the V gene TRBV2, with D possibly TRBD1 on 5 matching bases. The germline CDR1 and CDR2 sequences are SNHLY and FYNNEI. V dropped 11 bases and J dropped 14 bases, with 19 bases sitting between them. This CDR3 comprises 11 residues. CDR3 DNA: TGTGCCGCACGGGCAGGTGGGGCGGAGTTCTTC. Translation: CAARAGGAEFF.

The chain recombines TRBV27 with TRBJ2-2; D uncertain. The CDR3 is 14 residues long. V lost 4 bases and J lost 6, with 12 bases in between. Germline CDR1 reads MNHEY; CDR2 reads SMNVEV (reference sequence). CDR3 in DNA: TGTGCCAGCAGTTCCCCCCCAGTGGCCGGGGAGCTGTTTTTT. It encodes CASSSPPVAGELFF.

This chain links TRBV7-9 with TRBJ2-1, with D possibly being TRBD2 (6 bases). The germline V gene encodes CDR1 SEHNR and CDR2 FQNEAQ (reference sequence). The CDR3 contains 16 residues. The V and J ends lost 5 bases and 0 bases respectively, with 14 bases between them. CDR3 region: CASSKGLTSSYNEQFF. The DNA of the CDR3 is TGTGCCAGCAGCAAAGGACTAACTTCCTCCTACAATGAGCAGTTCTTC.

J is TRBJ2-1 and V is TRBV11-3, with TRBD2 as a possible D gene (7 bases). V lost 1 base to trimming and J lost 2 bases, with 12 bases between them. The CDR3 runs 16 residues. The germline CDR1 and CDR2 sequences are SGHNT and YENEEA. Written as DNA, the CDR3 is TGTGCCAGCAGCTTAGCGGGGGGCGGCCCCTACAATGAGCAGTTCTTC. Translating it yields CASSLAGGGPYNEQFF.

The chain recombines TRBV28 with TRBJ2-5; tentatively, D is TRBD1 (5 bases). Germline CDR1 and CDR2: MDHEN and SYDVKM. CDR3 length equals 10 residues. The V end lost 5 bases, the J end lost 9 bases, and 7 bases lay between the germline ends. The CDR3 loop is CASSQGAQYF. Written as DNA, the CDR3 is TGTGCCAGCAGTCAAGGGGCCCAGTACTTC. The complete variable domain, with remaining parts taken from reference TRBV28 and TRBJ2-5, reads DVKVTQSSRYLVKRTGEKVFLECVQDMDHENMFWYRQDPGLGLRLIYFSYDVKMKEKGDIPEGYSVSREKKERFSLILESASTNQTSMYLCASSQGAQYFGPGTRLLVL.

The rearrangement joins TRBV24-1 to TRBJ2-5; maybe TRBD2 (6 bases). V was shortened by 3 bases and J by 5 bases, with 12 bases between the two germline ends. Per germline, CDR1 KGHDR and CDR2 SFDVKD. This CDR3 has 14 amino acids. The CDR3 sequence: CATSDVGSGETQYF. The CDR3 DNA reads as TGTGCCACCAGTGATGTCGGGAGTGGTGAGACCCAGTACTTC.

For this clone: A much larger clone is a single base away; this may be a read error. The chain employs TRBV7-9 and TRBJ2-5, with TRBD1 as a possible D gene (5 bases). CDR3 length equals 13 residues. The ends were cut back, 2 bases at V and 3 bases at J, with 7 bases in the middle. CDR1 and CDR2 (germline): SEHNR, FQNEAQ (reference sequence). The CDR3 nucleotides read TGTGCCAGCAGCTTATCCAGGGAAGAGACCCAGTACTTC. This encodes CASSLSREETQYF.

The CDR3 DNA reads as TGTGCCAGCAGCTTCGGTGTGAGCTCCTACAATGAGCAGTTCTTC. Translated: CASSFGVSSYNEQFF. The chain has TRBV11-1 and TRBJ2-1; no clear D. The germline V gene encodes CDR1 SGHAT and CDR2 FQDESV (reference sequence). CDR3 length: 15 residues. V was cut by 3 bases and J by 0 bases, with 9 bases left in between.

V usage is TRBV6-5 and J usage is TRBJ1-1; TRBD1 agrees at 11 bases. This CDR3 contains 14 residues. The junction had 8 bases not matched to a gene; V was cut back by 2 bases and J by 12 bases. Germline V gives CDR1 MNHEY, CDR2 SVGAGI. The CDR3 is CASSYPGTGGFSFF. The CDR3 nucleotides read TGTGCCAGCAGTTACCCCGGGACAGGGGGTTTTTCTTTCTTT.